The source of this TCR beta chain is a study of blood T cell repertoires in COVID-19. The V end lost 2 bases, the J end lost 5 bases, and 9 bases lay between the germline ends. The CDR3 loop spans 13 amino acids. Looked up from germline, CDR1 is WSHSY and CDR2 is SAAADI. Original processing notes: Reference gene primer amplification gave estimated nucleated cell counts. TCRdb keeps only in-frame clones here, not all; method: immunoSEQ multiplex PCR. That table supplies the V and J calls and clone size; D and trimming were determined from the DNA. The table shows some 250,000 clones, with roughly nine tenths occurring only once.

The TCR sequence derives from a human donor in a cohort exposed to, infected with or recovered from COVID-19 (not recorded which). The donor label of this sample is uncertain. The chain carries TRBV10-2 and TRBJ2-5; the D is unclear. The sequencing sample was made of PBMCs or T cells enriched from blood (not recorded which). The CDR3 region has the DNA TGCGCCAGCAGTGAGGAAGTCCAGGAGACCCAGTACTTC. This sequence encodes CASSEEVQETQYF.